The TCR beta chain under discussion was sequenced for a study of OX40 agonist ivuxolimab in advanced cancers. Regarding the study in general: Ivuxolimab was a fully human IgG2 agonistic monoclonal antibody targeting the costimulatory receptor OX40 (CD134). Three dose-escalation patients achieved partial responses, one with hepatocellular carcinoma and two with cutaneous melanoma. Of the 50 to 55 dose-escalation patients, hepatocellular carcinoma was present in around 20, melanoma in around 15, renal cell carcinoma in 9 and head and neck cancer in 9. Peripheral TCRbeta sequencing aimed to test whether ivuxolimab altered TCR sequence diversity and caused clonal T-cell expansion. In the dose-escalation cohort, nearly 85% of patients were male, and the mean age was 60 years with a range of about 20 to 80. Prior anti-PD-1, anti-PD-L1 or anti-CTLA-4 therapy was permitted, and approximately 40% of dose-escalation patients had received checkpoint inhibitors. Intravenous ivuxolimab was administered to patients every 2 weeks at six dose levels: 0.01, 0.1, 0.3, 1.5, 3 and 10 mg/kg. The paper reports the monotherapy dose-escalation portion (N of about 51 patients) of the phase I ivuxolimab trial.

Its CDR3 holds 15 amino acids, cysteine through phenylalanine. Just CDR3 DNA is preserved here, 45 bases in frame from base 1. As encoded in the germline V gene, CDR1 is MNHNS while CDR2 is SASEGT. The trim is 6 bases for V and 0 bases for J, with a gap of 12 bases between the germline ends. Genomic DNA was isolated from the sorted cells so that the TCRbeta CDR3 region could be sequenced. The immunoSEQ Assay was used to sequence the TCRbeta CDR3 regions. The clones in this table, taken by TCRdb from immuneACCESS, are in-frame only. Not every clone is retained; where verified, under half of the shortfall comes from an unresolved V gene, and the cause of the rest is unknown. The sample table records tens of thousands of clones; roughly 90% of these occur just once. The top ten clones comprise roughly 13% of the sample. What the study reported, not specific to this receptor: At doses from 0.1 to 3.0 mg/kg, clonal expansion was seen in both CD4+ and CD8+ blood T cells between baseline and week 6. Which antigens the clonally expanded peripheral T cells were specific for was not determined. In partial responders in the 0.1-3.0 mg/kg groups, normalized peripheral clonal expansion was found to be among the lowest, especially among CD8+ T cells. Low levels of normalized T-cell clonal expansion were also seen in some patients who did not respond. After ivuxolimab, more expanded clones were found on average in CD8+ T cells than in CD4+ T cells.

Regarding this clone: What this receptor recognizes is not known. Within one base of it there is no much larger clone, and no base qualities were kept.

The trial excluded patients who had a history of autoimmune disease or were on systemic immunosuppression. In every dose cohort, peripheral blood was drawn for TCR sequencing at baseline, cycle 4 day 1, and cycle 7 day 1. The samples were taken from a phase I, first-in-human, multicenter, open-label dose-escalation trial of ivuxolimab. Adults with locally advanced or metastatic melanoma, renal cell, hepatocellular, or head and neck squamous cell carcinoma were enrolled in the trial. CD4+ and CD8+ T cells were sorted separately from peripheral blood before TCR sequencing. This chain is built from TRBV6-1 and TRBJ1-3; a tentative D call is TRBD1 (5 bases match). The sequenced sample was CD4+ or CD8+ T cells sorted from blood, obtained in a trial of the OX40 agonist ivuxolimab. The receptor comes from an adult with an advanced solid tumor such as melanoma, head and neck, liver or kidney cancer. The sequenced DNA is TGTGCCAGCAGCATAGACAGAGCCTCTGGAAACACCATATATTTT. This is translated as CASSIDRASGNTIYF.